Presented here are 10 T cell receptor beta chains from one specimen sequenced in a study of blood T cell repertoires in COVID-19. Clones were read by immunoSEQ multiplex PCR, and TCRdb kept only the in-frame ones, dropping some. Here the sample spans 100,000 or so clones, 84% being singletons. Specimen: peripheral blood. These receptors originate from a human donor in a cohort sampled during active COVID-19.

This sequence joins TRBV5-1 and TRBJ1-6; D is possibly TRBD1 (5 bases). This CDR3 spans 14 amino acids. Germline lookup yields CDR1 SGHRS and CDR2 YFSETQ. Trimming pared 4 bases from V and 5 bases from J, leaving 10 bases between. The CDR3 loop reads CASSPTENNSPLHF. CDR3 nucleotides: TGCGCCAGCAGCCCGACAGAAAATAATTCACCCCTCCACTTT.

This chain uses TRBV6-5 with TRBJ1-1; D is uncertain. Germline values: CDR1 MNHEY, CDR2 SVGAGI. V gave up 8 bases and J gave up 0 bases, with 13 bases separating them. CDR3 length: 14 amino acids. The CDR3: CASCIPGMNTEAFF. The DNA of the CDR3 is TGTGCCAGCTGTATCCCGGGTATGAACACTGAAGCTTTCTTT.

The chain joins TRBV7-8 to TRBJ1-2, with a weak D call TRBD1 (5 bases). This CDR3 contains 12 residues. Between the trimmed V and J ends, which lost 5 bases and 6 bases, there was a span of 10 bases. Germline CDR1 is SGHVS and CDR2 is FQNEAQ. CDR3 in amino acids: CASSPAGHGYTF. In DNA, the CDR3 is TGTGCCAGCAGCCCCGCAGGGCATGGCTACACCTTC.

The gene calls are TRBV18 and TRBJ1-2; 7 bases line up with TRBD1. Germline trimming cut 0 bases from V and 6 bases from J; bases unmatched to any gene: 10. The length of the CDR3 is 16 residues. The germline V gene has CDR1 KGHSH and CDR2 LQKENI. The CDR3 nucleotides are TGTGCCAGCTCACCACCTTCAACAGGGGCCGCGCATGGCTACACCTTC. Translation gives CASSPPSTGAAHGYTF. Based on the CDR3 plus reference TRBV18 and TRBJ1-2, the full variable domain is NAGVMQNPRHLVRRRGQEARLRCSPMKGHSHVYWYRQLPEEGLKFMVYLQKENIIDESGMPKERFSAEFPKEGPSILRIQQVVRGDSAAYFCASSPPSTGAAHGYTFGSGTRLTVV.

The chain is built from TRBV12-3 or TRBV12-4 and TRBJ1-2, with a possible D match to TRBD1 (5 bases). The CDR3 is 13 residues long. The germline V and J ends were trimmed by 4 bases and 6 bases, with 12 bases remaining between them. The chain's CDR3 is CASSYYGGDGYTF. CDR3 nucleotide sequence: TGTGCCAGCAGTTATTACGGAGGGGATGGCTACACCTTC.

This chain connects TRBV19 to TRBJ2-2; 8 positions match TRBD1. Germline V gives CDR1 LNHDA, CDR2 SQIVND (reference sequence). V trimming: 6 bases; J trimming: 3 bases; junction bases outside the gene matches: 6. The length of the CDR3 is 15 residues. The CDR3 DNA reads as TGTGCCAGTAGGCCGGGGACAGGAGACACCGGGGAGCTGTTTTTT. Translated, it gives CASRPGTGDTGELFF.

The chain combines TRBV4-2 with TRBJ1-1, with D perhaps matching TRBD1 (6 bases). Germline CDR1 reads LGHNA; CDR2 reads YNFKEQ. Trimming left V 0 bases short and J 1 base short, with 6 bases between. The CDR3 extends over 14 amino acids. In DNA form, the CDR3 reads TGTGCCAGCAGCCAAGAAGGGGGGAACACTGAAGCTTTCTTT. Translation: CASSQEGGNTEAFF.

V usage is TRBV6-6 and J usage is TRBJ2-3, with D maybe TRBD1 (6 bases). Per the germline V gene, CDR1 is MNHNY and CDR2 is SVGAGI (reference sequence). Deletions cut 6 bases from V and 3 bases from J, with 19 bases between. The CDR3 is 16 residues long. The CDR3 loop is CASRRQGTMRTDTQYF. CDR3 coding DNA: TGTGCCAGCAGGCGTCAGGGGACGATGAGGACAGATACGCAGTATTTT.

This clone was seen only a few times. V is TRBV4-1 and J is TRBJ1-2; D remains ambiguous. CDR3 length equals 13 residues. Trimming left V 1 base short and J 4 bases short, with 7 bases between. Germline assignment: CDR1 MGHRA and CDR2 YSYEKL. The CDR3 DNA follows: TGCGCCAGCAGCCAAGGGCGGCCCTATGGCTACACCTTC. Its protein is CASSQGRPYGYTF.

The J gene is TRBJ2-3, the V gene TRBV6-1; 14 bases match TRBD2. This CDR3 contains 16 residues. Trimming at V came to 3 bases and at J to 3 bases, leaving 2 bases not matched to a gene. Germline lookup yields CDR1 MNHNS and CDR2 SASEGT. The CDR3 protein is CASSETSGGATDTQYF. The CDR3 region has the DNA TGTGCCAGCAGTGAGACTAGCGGGGGGGCAACAGATACGCAGTATTTT.